This TCR beta chain was recovered during a study of radiation and T cells in renal cell carcinoma. Specified time point: blood 4 weeks post-SBRT, at nephrectomy. The treatment here: 15 Gy SBRT to primary tumor, nephrectomy 4 weeks later. Here immunoSEQ multiplex PCR was the method, and the copy in TCRdb shows in-frame clones only, minus some. The table lists about 90,000 clones, approximately 82% of them singletons, with roughly 7.6% in the top ten. This CDR3 has 15 residues. Germline CDR1 and CDR2: LNHDA and SQIVND (reference sequence). Trimming took 9 bases from V and 3 from J; bases not matched to a gene: 9.

This chain links TRBV19 with TRBJ2-7; 12 nucleotides align to TRBD2. This TCR came from a man aged 60 to 69 with renal cell carcinoma. The sample in question was blood, obtained from a patient whose treatment included radiotherapy and nephrectomy. CDR3 amino acids: CASSPSSGRVYEQYF. CDR3 DNA: TGTGCCAGCTCCCCATCTAGCGGGAGGGTCTACGAGCAGTACTTC.